This T cell receptor beta chain came from a study of blood T cell repertoires in COVID-19. Study at large: Specimens from acute and convalescent COVID-19 originated in the United States, Italy and Spain. PBMCs, B-cell-depleted T cells, or T cells provided the cDNA or gDNA that made up the material.

TCRdb keeps only in-frame clones here, not all; method: immunoSEQ multiplex PCR. The sample carries roughly 250,000 clones, approximately 80% recorded once. CDR3 length: 14 amino acids. V shed 3 bases and J shed 7 bases, with 14 bases lying between them. The germline gives CDR1 SGHNT, CDR2 YYREEE (reference sequence). Input material: peripheral blood. This rearrangement joins TRBV5-4 to TRBJ1-5; a weak D match, TRBD1 (5 bases). The receptor's source is a human donor in a cohort sampled during active COVID-19. CDR3 nucleotide sequence: TGTGCCAGCAGCTCCTGGGCCACAGGACAGCCCCAGCATTTT. The encoded protein is CASSSWATGQPQHF.